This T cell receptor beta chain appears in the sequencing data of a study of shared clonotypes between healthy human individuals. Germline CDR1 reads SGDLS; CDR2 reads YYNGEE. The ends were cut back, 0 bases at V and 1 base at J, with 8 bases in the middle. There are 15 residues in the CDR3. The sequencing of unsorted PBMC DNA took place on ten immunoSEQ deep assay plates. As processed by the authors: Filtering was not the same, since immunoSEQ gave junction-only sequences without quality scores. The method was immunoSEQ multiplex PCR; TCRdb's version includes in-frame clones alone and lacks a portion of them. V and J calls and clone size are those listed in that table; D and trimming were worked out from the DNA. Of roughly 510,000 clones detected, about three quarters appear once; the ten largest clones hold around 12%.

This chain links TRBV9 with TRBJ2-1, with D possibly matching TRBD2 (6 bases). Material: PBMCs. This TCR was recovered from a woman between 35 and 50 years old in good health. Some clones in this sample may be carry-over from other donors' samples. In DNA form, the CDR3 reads TGTGCCAGCAGCGTAGGGGGAGGATCCTACAATGAGCAGTTCTTC. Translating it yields CASSVGGGSYNEQFF.